These 5 T cell receptor beta chains originate from one sample sequenced in a study of T cell changes during pregnancy in multiple sclerosis. Profiling relied on immunoSEQ multiplex PCR, and the TCRdb table lists in-frame clones only, not all of them. Of fewer than 40,000 clones listed, 75% to 95% are singletons. Sequencing was performed on CD4+ T cells from peripheral blood mononuclear cells, taken in the first trimester of pregnancy. The receptors originated from a female donor in good health, enrolled as a control in a pregnancy study.

This chain connects TRBV5-6 to TRBJ1-2, with TRBD1 identical over 7 bases. Germline V gene data show CDR1 as SGHDT and CDR2 as YYEEEE. This CDR3 region has 14 residues. V shed 3 bases and J 3 bases; nucleotides not matched to a gene: 5. In DNA form, the CDR3 reads TGTGCCAGCAGCTCCTTGGACAGGTACTATGGCTACACCTTC. Translated: CASSSLDRYYGYTF.

The rearrangement joins TRBV6-5 to TRBJ1-1; the match to TRBD1 covers 7 bases. The CDR3 has 15 amino acids. With 2 bases clipped from V and 4 bases from J, the junction kept 7 bases outside the gene matches. In germline, CDR1 is MNHEY, CDR2 SVGAGI. CDR3 nucleotides: TGTGCCAGCAGTTACGCGCGAGGGGGCACCACTGAAGCTTTCTTT. Its protein is CASSYARGGTTEAFF.

V is TRBV10-3 and J is TRBJ1-1; 11 nucleotides match TRBD1. CDR3 size: 13 residues. The junction had 2 bases not matched to a gene; V was cut back by 7 bases and J by 4 bases. Germline loops: CDR1 ENHRY, CDR2 SYGVKD. This CDR3 reads CAIKGTGGTEAFF. Here the CDR3 DNA reads TGTGCCATCAAGGGGACAGGGGGCACTGAAGCTTTCTTT.

CDR3 nucleotides: TGTGCCAGCAGCTTGAAGCAGTACGGGACAGATACGCAGTATTTT. Its protein is CASSLKQYGTDTQYF. The chain uses TRBV5-4 and TRBJ2-3, with D unresolved. The length of the CDR3 is 15 residues. CDR1 is SGHNT, CDR2 YYREEE, per germline (reference sequence). Deletions cut 1 base from V and 3 bases from J, with 12 bases between. Combining the CDR3 with reference TRBV5-4 and TRBJ2-3 gives the whole variable domain ETGVTQSPTHLIKTRGQQVTLRCSSQSGHNTVSWYQQALGQGPQFIFQYYREEENGRGNFPPRFSGLQFPNYSSELNVNALELDDSALYLCASSLKQYGTDTQYFGPGTRLTVL.

CDR3 in amino acids: CASSLYGELFF. The CDR3 DNA reads as TGTGCCAGCAGCTTATACGGGGAGCTGTTTTTT. The rearrangement links TRBV11-2 to TRBJ2-2; no reliable D call. The CDR3 sequence is 11 residues long. Deletions cut 2 bases from V and 7 bases from J, with 2 bases between. The germline CDR1 and CDR2 sequences are SGHAT and FQNNGV.